A single TCR beta chain is shown here with its context. Sequencing was performed with immunoSEQ multiplex PCR; in TCRdb, only in-frame clones are kept and a portion is missing. The sample lists 60,000 to 65,000 clones, approximately 90% occurring once. This CDR3 region has 13 residues. Trimming shortened V by 5 bases and J by 5 bases, and 12 bases separated the two germline ends. CDR1 and CDR2 from the germline V gene are LNHDA and SQIVND (reference sequence). This entry belongs to a study of OX40 agonist ivuxolimab in advanced cancers. Study-wide background: The drug used for patients, ivuxolimab, was an agonistic anti-OX40 (CD134) antibody.

The V call is TRBV19, the J call TRBJ2-5; D uncertain. This receptor was obtained from an adult with an advanced solid tumor such as melanoma, head and neck, liver or kidney cancer. Material: CD4+ or CD8+ T cells sorted from blood, obtained in a trial of the OX40 agonist ivuxolimab. DNA for the CDR3: TGTGCCAGTAGTGTCTCGCGAAGGGAGACCCAGTACTTC. Protein sequence: CASSVSRRETQYF. Based on the CDR3 plus reference TRBV19 and TRBJ2-5, the full variable domain is DGGITQSPKYLFRKEGQNVTLSCEQNLNHDAMYWYRQDPGQGLRLIYYSQIVNDFQKGDIAEGYSVSREKKESFPLTVTSAQKNPTAFYLCASSVSRRETQYFGPGTRLLVL.